Reported below is one TCR beta chain. This clonotype was detected many times. Its target antigen remains unknown. Within one base of it there is no much larger clone, and no base qualities were kept. This record comes from a study of T-cell reconstitution after alpha-beta-depleted transplantation in children listed by TCRdb under 2016. With regard to the full study: Using TCR repertoire profiling, the study quantitatively followed how T-cell immune reconstitution unfolded in children after TCRalphabeta/CD19-depleted allogeneic hematopoietic cell transplantation. Study-wide findings and limitations: In some patients, the high TCRbeta diversity seen at day 60 was put down to recipient T cells and intrathymic progenitors that had survived conditioning. Over the following months the frequencies of hyperexpanded clones went down, and after one year T-cell counts and TCRbeta diversity were mostly credited to newly produced T cells. Apparently early alphabetaT-cell count recovery about two months after transplant reportedly relied on only several hundred rapidly expanded clones derived from non-depleted graft cells.

In light of the paper, this sample's treatment or condition label describes: allogeneic hematopoietic cell transplantation with graft depleted of TCRalphabeta T cells and CD19 B cells. The children who served as transplant recipients had been given grafts of TCRalphabeta/CD19-depleted allogeneic hematopoietic cells. Looking up the germline V gene yields CDR1 SQVTM and CDR2 ANQGSEA. After removal of 4 bases from V and 6 bases from J, the junction retains 6 bases not matched to a gene. Counted from cysteine to phenylalanine, this CDR3 has 14 amino acids. The sequence is cut down to CDR3 DNA, 42 bases in frame from base 1. Library creation used PCR. TCRdb lists the instrument as Illumina HiSeq 2500. To normalize quantification of the TCRbeta repertoire, the TCR libraries were built with molecular barcoding that relied on unique molecular identifiers. TCRdb ran its own pipeline on the public reads, namely fastp trimming at Q25 and MiXCR clone calling, and kept in-frame beta chains. Each CDR3 protein gets just one entry, which takes the most common genes and DNA from the rows behind it. Here the sample has around 490,000 distinct CDR3 sequences; about an eighth occur a single time. The ten largest clonotypes hold 14% of the sample.

The rearranged chain carries TRBV29-1 and TRBJ1-4; TRBD1 aligns with 9 central bases. The sequenced sample was PBMCs, mostly from graft donor cells, obtained 180 days after TCRalphabeta/CD19-depleted stem cell transplant. The clonotype originates from a female patient younger than 10 who had a stem cell transplant for aplastic anemia, so the T cells may come from the graft donor. The CDR3 amino acid sequence is: CSVVPGQGDEKLFF. The DNA reads as follows: TGCAGCGTTGTTCCGGGACAGGGTGATGAAAAACTGTTTTTT. Outside the CDR3, residues come from the reference TRBV29-1 and TRBJ1-4 proteins, so the full variable domain is: SAVISQKPSRDICQRGTSLTIQCQVDSQVTMMFWYRQQPGQSLTLIATANQGSEATYESGFVIDKFPISRPNLTFSTLTVSNMSPEDSSIYLCSVVPGQGDEKLFFGSGTQLSVL.